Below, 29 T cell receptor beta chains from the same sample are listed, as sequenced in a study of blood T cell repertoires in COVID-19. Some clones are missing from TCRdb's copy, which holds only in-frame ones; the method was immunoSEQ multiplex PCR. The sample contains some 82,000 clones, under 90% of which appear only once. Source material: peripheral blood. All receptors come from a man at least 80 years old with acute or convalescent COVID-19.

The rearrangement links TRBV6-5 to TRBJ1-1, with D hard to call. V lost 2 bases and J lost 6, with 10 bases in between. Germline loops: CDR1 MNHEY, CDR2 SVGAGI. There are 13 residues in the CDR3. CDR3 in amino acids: CASSYVGSSEAFF. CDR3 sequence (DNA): TGTGCCAGCAGTTACGTGGGGAGCTCTGAAGCTTTCTTT.

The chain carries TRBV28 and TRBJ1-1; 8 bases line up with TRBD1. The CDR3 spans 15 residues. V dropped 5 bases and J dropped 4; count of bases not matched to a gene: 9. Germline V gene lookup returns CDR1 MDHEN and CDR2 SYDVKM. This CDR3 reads CASSPQGARVTEAFF. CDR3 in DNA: TGTGCCAGCAGTCCTCAGGGGGCCAGAGTCACTGAAGCTTTCTTT.

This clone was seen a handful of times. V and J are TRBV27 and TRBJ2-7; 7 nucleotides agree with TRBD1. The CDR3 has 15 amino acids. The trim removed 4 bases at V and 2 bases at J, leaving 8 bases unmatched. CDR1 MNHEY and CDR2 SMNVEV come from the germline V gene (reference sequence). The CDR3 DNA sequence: TGTGCCAGCAGTTCCACCGGGACAGTTCCCTACGAGCAGTACTTC. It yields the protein CASSSTGTVPYEQYF.

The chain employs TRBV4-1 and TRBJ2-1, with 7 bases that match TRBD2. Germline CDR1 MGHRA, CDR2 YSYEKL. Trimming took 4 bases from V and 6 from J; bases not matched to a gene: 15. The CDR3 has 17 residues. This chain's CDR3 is CASSRDFRDYVGNEQFF. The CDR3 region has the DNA TGCGCCAGCAGCCGAGATTTCCGGGACTACGTCGGCAATGAGCAGTTCTTC.

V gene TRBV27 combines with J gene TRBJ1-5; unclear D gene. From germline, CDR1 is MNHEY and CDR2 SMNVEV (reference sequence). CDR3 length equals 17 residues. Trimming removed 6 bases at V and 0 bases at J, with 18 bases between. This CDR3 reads CASSPLRGSYSNQPQHF. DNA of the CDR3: TGTGCCAGCAGCCCTCTCCGTGGCAGTTATAGCAATCAGCCCCAGCATTTT.

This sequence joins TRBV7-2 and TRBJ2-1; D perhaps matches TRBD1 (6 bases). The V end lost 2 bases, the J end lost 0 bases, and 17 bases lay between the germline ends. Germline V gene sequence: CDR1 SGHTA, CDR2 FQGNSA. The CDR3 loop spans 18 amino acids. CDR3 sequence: CASSLLLPQGGSYNEQFF. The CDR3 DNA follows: TGTGCCAGCAGCTTACTACTGCCGCAAGGGGGCTCCTACAATGAGCAGTTCTTC.

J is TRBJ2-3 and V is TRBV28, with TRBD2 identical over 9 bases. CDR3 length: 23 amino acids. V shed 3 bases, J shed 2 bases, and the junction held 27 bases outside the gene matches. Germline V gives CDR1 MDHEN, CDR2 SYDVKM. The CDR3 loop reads CASSLRFSWASGTLGRVTDTQYF. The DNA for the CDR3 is TGTGCCAGCAGTTTGCGGTTTAGCTGGGCTAGCGGGACCCTCGGGAGGGTCACAGATACGCAGTATTTT.

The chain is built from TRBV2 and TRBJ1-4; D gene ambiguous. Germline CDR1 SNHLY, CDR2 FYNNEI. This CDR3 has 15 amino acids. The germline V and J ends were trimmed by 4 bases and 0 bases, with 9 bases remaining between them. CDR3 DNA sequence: TGTGCCAGCAGTGCAAGAGGGTCAACTAATGAAAAACTGTTTTTT. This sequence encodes CASSARGSTNEKLFF. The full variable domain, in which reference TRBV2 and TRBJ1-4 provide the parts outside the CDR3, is EPEVTQTPSHQVTQMGQEVILRCVPISNHLYFYWYRQILGQKVEFLVSFYNNEISEKSEIFDDQFSVERPDGSNFTLKIRSTKLEDSAMYFCASSARGSTNEKLFFGSGTQLSVL.

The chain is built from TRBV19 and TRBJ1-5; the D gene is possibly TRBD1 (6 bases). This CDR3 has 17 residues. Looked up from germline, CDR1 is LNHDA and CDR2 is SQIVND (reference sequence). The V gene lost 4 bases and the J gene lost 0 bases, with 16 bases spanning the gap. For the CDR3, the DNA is TGTGCCAGTAGTACTCTGACGACAGGTTATAGCAATCAGCCCCAGCATTTT. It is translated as CASSTLTTGYSNQPQHF.

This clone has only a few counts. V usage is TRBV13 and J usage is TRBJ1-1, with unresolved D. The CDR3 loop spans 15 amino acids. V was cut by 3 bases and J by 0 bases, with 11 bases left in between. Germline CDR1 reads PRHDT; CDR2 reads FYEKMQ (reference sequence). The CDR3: CASSFGVGMNTEAFF. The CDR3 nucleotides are TGTGCCAGCAGCTTCGGGGTAGGAATGAACACTGAAGCTTTCTTT. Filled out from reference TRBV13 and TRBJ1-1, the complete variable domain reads AAGVIQSPRHLIKEKRETATLKCYPIPRHDTVYWYQQGPGQDPQFLISFYEKMQSDKGSIPDRFSAQQFSDYHSELNMSSLELGDSALYFCASSFGVGMNTEAFFGQGTRLTVV.

CDR3: CASSLKWRQRRGNTEAFF. CDR3 bases: TGTGCCAGCAGCTTAAAGTGGAGACAAAGGAGGGGGAACACTGAAGCTTTCTTT. The V gene is TRBV11-2, the J gene TRBJ1-1; D possibly corresponds to TRBD1 (5 bases). V lost 2 bases to trimming and J lost 1 base, with 20 bases between them. The V gene's germline CDR1 is SGHAT and CDR2 FQNNGV. The CDR3 is 18 amino acids.

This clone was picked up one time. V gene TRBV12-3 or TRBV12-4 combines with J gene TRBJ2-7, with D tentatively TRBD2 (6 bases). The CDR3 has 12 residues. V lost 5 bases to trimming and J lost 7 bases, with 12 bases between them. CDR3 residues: CASSRDSAEQYF. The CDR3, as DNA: TGTGCCAGCAGTAGGGACTCGGCGGAGCAGTACTTC.

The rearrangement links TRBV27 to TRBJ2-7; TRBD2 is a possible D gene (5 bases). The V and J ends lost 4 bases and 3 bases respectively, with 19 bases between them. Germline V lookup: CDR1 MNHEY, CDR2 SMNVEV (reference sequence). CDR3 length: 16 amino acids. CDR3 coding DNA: TGTGCCAGCAGTTATGGGAGACTCACAAGCCACTACGAGCAGTACTTC. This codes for CASSYGRLTSHYEQYF.

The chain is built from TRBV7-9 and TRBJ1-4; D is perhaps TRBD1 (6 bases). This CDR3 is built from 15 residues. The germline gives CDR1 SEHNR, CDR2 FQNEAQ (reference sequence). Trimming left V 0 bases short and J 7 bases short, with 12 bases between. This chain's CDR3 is CASSLATGLGEKLFF. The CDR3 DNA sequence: TGTGCCAGCAGCTTAGCGACAGGACTGGGTGAAAAACTGTTTTTT.

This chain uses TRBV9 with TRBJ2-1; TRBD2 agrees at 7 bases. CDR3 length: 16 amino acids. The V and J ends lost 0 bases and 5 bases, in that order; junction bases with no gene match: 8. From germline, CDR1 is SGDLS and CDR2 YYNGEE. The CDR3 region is CASSVEGGSLDNEQFF. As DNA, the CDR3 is TGTGCCAGCAGCGTAGAGGGCGGGAGCCTCGACAATGAGCAGTTCTTC.

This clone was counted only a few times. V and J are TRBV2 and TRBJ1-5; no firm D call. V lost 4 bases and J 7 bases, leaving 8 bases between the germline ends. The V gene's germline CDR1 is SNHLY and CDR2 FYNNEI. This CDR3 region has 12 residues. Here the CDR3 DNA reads TGTGCCAGCAGTGCGGAGGAACAGCCCCAGCATTTT. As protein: CASSAEEQPQHF. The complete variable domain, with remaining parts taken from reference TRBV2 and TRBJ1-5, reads EPEVTQTPSHQVTQMGQEVILRCVPISNHLYFYWYRQILGQKVEFLVSFYNNEISEKSEIFDDQFSVERPDGSNFTLKIRSTKLEDSAMYFCASSAEEQPQHFGDGTRLSIL.

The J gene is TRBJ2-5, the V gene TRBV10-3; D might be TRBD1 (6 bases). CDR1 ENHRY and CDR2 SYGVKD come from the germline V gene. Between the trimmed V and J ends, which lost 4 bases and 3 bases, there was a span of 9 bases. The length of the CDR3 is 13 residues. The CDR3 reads CAISGPGEETQYF. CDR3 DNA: TGTGCCATCAGTGGGCCAGGGGAAGAGACCCAGTACTTC.

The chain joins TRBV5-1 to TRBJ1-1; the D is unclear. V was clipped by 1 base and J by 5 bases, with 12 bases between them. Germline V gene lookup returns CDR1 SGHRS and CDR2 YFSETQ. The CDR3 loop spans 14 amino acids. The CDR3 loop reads CASSLNTPGTEAFF. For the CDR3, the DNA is TGCGCCAGCAGCTTGAACACCCCAGGTACTGAAGCTTTCTTT.

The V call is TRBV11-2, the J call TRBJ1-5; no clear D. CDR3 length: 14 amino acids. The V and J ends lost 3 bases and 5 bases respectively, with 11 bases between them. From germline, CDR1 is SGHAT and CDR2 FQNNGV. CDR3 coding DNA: TGTGCCAGCAGCTTTTCAGACGGGTATCAGCCCCAGCATTTT. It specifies CASSFSDGYQPQHF.

The CDR3 spells CASSLSPDTEAFF. CDR3 DNA: TGTGCCAGCAGCTTGAGCCCGGACACTGAAGCTTTCTTT. V gene TRBV5-5 combines with J gene TRBJ1-1; D remains unclear. The CDR3 covers 13 residues. Germline-derived CDR1 and CDR2 are SGHKS and YYEKEE (reference sequence). Trimming took off 1 base at V and 3 bases at J, with 7 bases between the two ends.

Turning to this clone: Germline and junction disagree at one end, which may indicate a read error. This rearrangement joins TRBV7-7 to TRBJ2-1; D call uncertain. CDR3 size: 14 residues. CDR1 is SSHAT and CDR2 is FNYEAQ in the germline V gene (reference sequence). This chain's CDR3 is CASSRSSSYNEQFF. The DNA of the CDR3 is TGTGCTAGCAGCCGCTCGAGCTCCTACAATGAGCAGTTCTTC.

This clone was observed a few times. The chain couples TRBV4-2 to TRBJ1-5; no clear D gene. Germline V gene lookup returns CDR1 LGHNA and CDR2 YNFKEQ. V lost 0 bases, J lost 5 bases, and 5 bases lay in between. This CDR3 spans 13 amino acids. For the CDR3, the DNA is TGTGCCAGCAGCCAAGATCTCGATCAGCCCCAGCATTTT. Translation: CASSQDLDQPQHF.

For the CDR3, the DNA is TGTGCCAGCAGTTTTAGGGCAGGGGGGTATAATTCACCCCTCCACTTT. Translating gives CASSFRAGGYNSPLHF. V is TRBV28 and J is TRBJ1-6, with 7 bases fitting TRBD1. The junction had 6 bases not matched to a gene; V was cut back by 3 bases and J by 4 bases. Germline V CDR1 and CDR2: MDHEN, SYDVKM. The CDR3 is 16 residues long. Supplemented by reference TRBV28 and TRBJ1-6, the full variable domain reads DVKVTQSSRYLVKRTGEKVFLECVQDMDHENMFWYRQDPGLGLRLIYFSYDVKMKEKGDIPEGYSVSREKKERFSLILESASTNQTSMYLCASSFRAGGYNSPLHFGNGTRLTVT.

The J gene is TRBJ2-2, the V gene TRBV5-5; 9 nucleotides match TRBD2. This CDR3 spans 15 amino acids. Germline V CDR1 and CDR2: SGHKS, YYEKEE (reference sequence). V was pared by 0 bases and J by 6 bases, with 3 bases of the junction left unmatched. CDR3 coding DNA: TGTGCCAGCAGCTTGGTTAGCGGGAGTCCCGGGGAGCTGTTTTTT. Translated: CASSLVSGSPGELFF.

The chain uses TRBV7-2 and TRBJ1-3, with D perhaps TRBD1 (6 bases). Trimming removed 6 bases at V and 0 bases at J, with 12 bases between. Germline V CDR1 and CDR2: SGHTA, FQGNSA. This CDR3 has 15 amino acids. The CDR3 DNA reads TGTGCCAGCAGAGGACAGATGAGCTCTGGAAACACCATATATTTT. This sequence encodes CASRGQMSSGNTIYF.

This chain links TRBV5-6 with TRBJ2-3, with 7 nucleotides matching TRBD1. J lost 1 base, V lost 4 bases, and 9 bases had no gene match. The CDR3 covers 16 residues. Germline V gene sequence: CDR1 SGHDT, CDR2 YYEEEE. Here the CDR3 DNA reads TGTGCCAGCAGCACAGGGGCGGTTATGGGCACAGATACGCAGTATTTT. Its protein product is CASSTGAVMGTDTQYF. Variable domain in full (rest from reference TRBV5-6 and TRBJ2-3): DAGVTQSPTHLIKTRGQQVTLRCSPKSGHDTVSWYQQALGQGPQFIFQYYEEEERQRGNFPDRFSGHQFPNYSSELNVNALLLGDSALYLCASSTGAVMGTDTQYFGPGTRLTVL.

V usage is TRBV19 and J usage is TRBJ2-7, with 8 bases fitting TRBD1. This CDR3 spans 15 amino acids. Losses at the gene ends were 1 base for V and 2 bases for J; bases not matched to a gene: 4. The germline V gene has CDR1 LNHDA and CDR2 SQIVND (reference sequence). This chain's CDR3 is CASSIGRGQAYEQYF. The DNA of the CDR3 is TGTGCCAGTAGTATAGGGCGGGGACAGGCCTACGAGCAGTACTTC.

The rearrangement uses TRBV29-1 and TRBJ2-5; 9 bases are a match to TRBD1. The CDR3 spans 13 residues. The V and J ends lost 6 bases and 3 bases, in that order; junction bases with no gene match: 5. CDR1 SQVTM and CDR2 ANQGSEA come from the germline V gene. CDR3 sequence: CSVGRTGEETQYF. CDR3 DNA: TGCAGCGTGGGAAGGACAGGGGAAGAGACCCAGTACTTC.

The CDR3 nucleotides read TGTGCCAGCAGTCCGGACGGGACACATCAAGAGACCCAGTACTTC. Protein sequence: CASSPDGTHQETQYF. V gene TRBV3-1 (or the pseudogene TRBV3-2) combines with J gene TRBJ2-5; tentative D call: TRBD1 (6 bases). The CDR3 is 15 amino acids. Germline V gene sequence: CDR1 LGHDT, CDR2 YNNKEL (reference sequence). Trimming removed 6 bases from V and 2 bases from J, with 16 bases in between.